The entry that follows covers one T cell receptor (beta chain) sequence. Its target is not known. Random-hexamer reverse transcription was applied to about 0.5 to 1 ug RNA. A multiplex approach, immunoSEQ multiplex PCR, amplified TCR beta CDR3 across 54 Vbeta and 13 Jbeta. TCRdb called the immunoSEQ multiplex PCR reads again in MiXCR, with one record for every CDR3 protein. The table lists about 250,000 distinct CDR3 sequences, approximately 92% of them singletons. These data originate in a study of CD8 T cells in Susac syndrome. Whole-study findings and limits: The relatively small number of individuals in the TCR sequencing and HLA analysis was acknowledged by the study.

CDR1 and CDR2 from the germline V gene are MGHRA and YSYEKL. Trimming shortened V by 2 bases and J by 1 base, and 5 bases separated the two germline ends. The CDR3 consists of 14 residues. This chain connects TRBV4-1 to TRBJ2-2; no reliable D call. The sequence was collected from a human donor with multiple sclerosis. The material sequenced was CD4+ T cells from PBMCs. In DNA, the CDR3 is TGCGCCAGCAGCCAATTGGTGAACACCGGGGAGCTGTTTTTT. Translating gives CASSQLVNTGELFF.